Only one count was recorded for the clone carrying this T cell receptor beta chain. The data were taken from a study of blood T cell repertoires in COVID-19. Overall study context: Whether acute or convalescent, the COVID-19 samples came from the United States, Italy and Spain.

Here immunoSEQ multiplex PCR was the method, and the copy in TCRdb shows in-frame clones only, minus some. Of fewer than 200,000 clones in the sample, about four fifths were seen once. V lost 10 bases and J lost 1; bases outside the gene matches: 15. The CDR3 has 17 amino acids. The germline gives CDR1 SNHLY, CDR2 FYNNEI. The rearrangement joins TRBV2 to TRBJ2-1, with 8 bases that match TRBD1. Sample: PBMCs or T cells enriched from blood (not recorded which). This receptor was taken from a man aged 45-65 years who had recovered from COVID-19. The CDR3 region is CATSLLTGGSSYNEQFF. The CDR3, as DNA: TGTGCCACCTCGCTTCTAACAGGGGGAAGTTCCTACAATGAGCAGTTCTTC.